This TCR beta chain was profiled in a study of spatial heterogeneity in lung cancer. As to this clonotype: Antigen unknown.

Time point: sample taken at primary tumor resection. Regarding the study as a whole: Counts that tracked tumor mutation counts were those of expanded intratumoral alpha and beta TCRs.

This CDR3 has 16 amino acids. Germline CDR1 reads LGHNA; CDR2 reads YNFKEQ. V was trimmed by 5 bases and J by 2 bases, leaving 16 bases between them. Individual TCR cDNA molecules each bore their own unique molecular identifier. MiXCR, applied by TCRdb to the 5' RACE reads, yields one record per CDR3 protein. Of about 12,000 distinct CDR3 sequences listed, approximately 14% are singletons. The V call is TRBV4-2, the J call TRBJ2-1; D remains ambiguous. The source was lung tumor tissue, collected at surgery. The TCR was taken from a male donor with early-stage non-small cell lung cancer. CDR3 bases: TGTGCCAGCAGCTCCAATCTCCGGCGCCCCTACAATGAGCAGTTCTTC. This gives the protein CASSSNLRRPYNEQFF.